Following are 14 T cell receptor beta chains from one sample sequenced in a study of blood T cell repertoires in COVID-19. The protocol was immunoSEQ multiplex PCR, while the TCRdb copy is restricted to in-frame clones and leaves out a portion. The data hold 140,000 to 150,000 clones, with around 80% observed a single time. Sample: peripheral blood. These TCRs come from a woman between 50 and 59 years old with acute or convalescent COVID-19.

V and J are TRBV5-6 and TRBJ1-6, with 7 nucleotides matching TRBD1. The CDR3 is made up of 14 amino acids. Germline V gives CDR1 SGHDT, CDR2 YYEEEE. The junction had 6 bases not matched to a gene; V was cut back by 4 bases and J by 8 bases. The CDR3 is CASSQGQRHSPLHF. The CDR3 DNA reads TGTGCCAGCAGCCAGGGACAGCGGCATTCACCCCTCCACTTT.

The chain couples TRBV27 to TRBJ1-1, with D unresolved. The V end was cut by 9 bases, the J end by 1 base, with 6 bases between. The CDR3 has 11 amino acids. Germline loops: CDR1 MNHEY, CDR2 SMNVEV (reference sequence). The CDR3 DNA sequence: TGTGCCAGTAAGCAGAACACTGAAGCTTTCTTT. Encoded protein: CASKQNTEAFF.

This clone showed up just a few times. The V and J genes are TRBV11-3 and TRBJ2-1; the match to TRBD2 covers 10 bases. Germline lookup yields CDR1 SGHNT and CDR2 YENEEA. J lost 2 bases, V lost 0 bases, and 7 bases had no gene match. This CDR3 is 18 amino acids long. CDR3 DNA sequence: TGTGCCAGCAGCTTAGATCAGGGGGGGACTAGCGCCTACAATGAGCAGTTCTTC. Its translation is CASSLDQGGTSAYNEQFF.

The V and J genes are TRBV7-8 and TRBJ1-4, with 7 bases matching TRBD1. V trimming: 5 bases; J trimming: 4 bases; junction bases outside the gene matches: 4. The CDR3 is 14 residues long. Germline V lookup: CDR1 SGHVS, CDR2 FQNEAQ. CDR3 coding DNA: TGTGCCAGCAGCCCACGGGACAGTAATGAAAAACTGTTTTTT. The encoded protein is CASSPRDSNEKLFF.

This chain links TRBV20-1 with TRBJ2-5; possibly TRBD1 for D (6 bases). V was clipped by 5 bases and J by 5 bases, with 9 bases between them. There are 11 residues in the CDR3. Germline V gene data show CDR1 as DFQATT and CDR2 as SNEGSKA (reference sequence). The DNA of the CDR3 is TGCAGTGCTGGACAGAGGGAGACCCAGTACTTC. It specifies CSAGQRETQYF.

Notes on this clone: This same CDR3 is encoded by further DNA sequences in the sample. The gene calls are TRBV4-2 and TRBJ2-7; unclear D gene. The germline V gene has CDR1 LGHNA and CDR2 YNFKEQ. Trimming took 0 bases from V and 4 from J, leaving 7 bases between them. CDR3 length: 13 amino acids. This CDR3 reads CASSQDLEYEQYF. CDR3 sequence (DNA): TGTGCCAGCAGCCAAGATCTCGAGTACGAGCAGTACTTC.

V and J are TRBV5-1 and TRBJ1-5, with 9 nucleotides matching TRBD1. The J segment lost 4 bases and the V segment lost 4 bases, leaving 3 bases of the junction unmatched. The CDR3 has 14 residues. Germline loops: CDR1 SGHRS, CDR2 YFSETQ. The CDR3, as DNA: TGCGCCAGCAGCCAGGGACAGGGTAATCAGCCCCAGCATTTT. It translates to CASSQGQGNQPQHF.

CDR3 sequence reads: CASSAGQGGISPLHF. Written as DNA, the CDR3 is TGCGCCAGCAGCGCGGGACAGGGAGGTATTTCACCCCTCCACTTT. The chain joins TRBV5-1 to TRBJ1-6, with 9 positions matching TRBD1. This CDR3 comprises 15 residues. The germline gives CDR1 SGHRS, CDR2 YFSETQ. The trim removed 4 bases at V and 9 bases at J, leaving 8 bases unmatched. Full variable domain (rest looked up from reference TRBV5-1 and TRBJ1-6): KAGVTQTPRYLIKTRGQQVTLSCSPISGHRSVSWYQQTPGQGLQFLFEYFSETQRNKGNFPGRFSGRQFSNSRSEMNVSTLELGDSALYLCASSAGQGGISPLHFGNGTRLTVT.

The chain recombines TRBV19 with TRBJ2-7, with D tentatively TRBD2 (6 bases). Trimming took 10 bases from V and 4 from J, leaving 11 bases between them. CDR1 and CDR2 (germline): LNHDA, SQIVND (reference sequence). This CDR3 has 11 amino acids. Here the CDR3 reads CATGTSYEQYF. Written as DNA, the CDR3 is TGTGCCACTGGGACTTCTTACGAGCAGTACTTC. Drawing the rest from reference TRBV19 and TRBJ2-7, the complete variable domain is DGGITQSPKYLFRKEGQNVTLSCEQNLNHDAMYWYRQDPGQGLRLIYYSQIVNDFQKGDIAEGYSVSREKKESFPLTVTSAQKNPTAFYLCATGTSYEQYFGPGTRLTVT.

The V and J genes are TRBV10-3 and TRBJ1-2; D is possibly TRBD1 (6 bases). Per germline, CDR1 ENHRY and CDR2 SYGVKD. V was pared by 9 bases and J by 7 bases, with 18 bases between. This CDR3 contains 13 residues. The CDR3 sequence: CAMSGVGDLGYTF. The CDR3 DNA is TGTGCCATGTCAGGGGTAGGGGATCTTGGCTACACCTTC.

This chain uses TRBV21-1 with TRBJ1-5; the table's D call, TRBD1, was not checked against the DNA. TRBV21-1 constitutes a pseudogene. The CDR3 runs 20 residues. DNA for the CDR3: TGTGCCAGCAGGATTTTAAACCGGGACAGGGGAAATACTAGCAATCAGCCCCAGCATTTT. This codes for CASRILNRDRGNTSNQPQHF.

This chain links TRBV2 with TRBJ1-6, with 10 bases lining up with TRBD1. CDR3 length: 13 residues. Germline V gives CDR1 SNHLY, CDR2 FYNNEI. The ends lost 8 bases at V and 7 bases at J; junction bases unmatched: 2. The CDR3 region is CASWGQGNSPLHF. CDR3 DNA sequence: TGTGCCAGCTGGGGACAGGGGAATTCACCCCTCCACTTT.

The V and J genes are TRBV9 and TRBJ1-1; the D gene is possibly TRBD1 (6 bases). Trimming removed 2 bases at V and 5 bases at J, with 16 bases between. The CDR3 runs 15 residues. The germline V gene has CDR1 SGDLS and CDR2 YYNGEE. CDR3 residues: CASSVRQGSETEAFF. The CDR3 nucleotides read TGTGCCAGCAGCGTCCGTCAGGGGAGTGAGACTGAAGCTTTCTTT.

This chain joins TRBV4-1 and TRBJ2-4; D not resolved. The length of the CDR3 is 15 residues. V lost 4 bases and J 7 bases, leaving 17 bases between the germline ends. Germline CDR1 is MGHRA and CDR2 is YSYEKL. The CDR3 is CASSPEVDPRNIQYF. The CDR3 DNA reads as TGCGCCAGCAGCCCCGAGGTCGACCCGAGGAACATTCAGTACTTC.